The T cell receptor (beta chain) under discussion was sequenced for a study of cytomegalovirus exposure and HLA in healthy donors. Study observations and caveats: Among TCR beta chains, those listed as cytomegalovirus-associated numbered more than 150.

The germline V gene encodes CDR1 MNHNS and CDR2 SASEGT. This CDR3 region has 17 residues. Trimming cost V 2 bases and J 5 bases, with 22 bases left between them. The count of this clone is one. Its cognate antigen is unknown. PCR amplification relied on 60 Vbeta primers (plus 13 Jbeta primers). Method: immunoSEQ multiplex PCR; TCRdb's copy keeps in-frame clones and lacks some. In the table there are around 100,000 clones, about four fifths of which are singletons. Everyone who donated was a healthy bone marrow donor. The specimen sequenced was PBMCs. This chain uses TRBV6-1 with TRBJ2-7; D perhaps matches TRBD2 (6 bases). This clonotype was obtained from a woman aged 18-29 years in good health and CMV-seropositive. The CDR3 DNA reads as TGTGCCAGCAGTGAACTGCCCGGGTTCGAGGGCGGGGACGAGCAGTACTTC. Translation: CASSELPGFEGGDEQYF.